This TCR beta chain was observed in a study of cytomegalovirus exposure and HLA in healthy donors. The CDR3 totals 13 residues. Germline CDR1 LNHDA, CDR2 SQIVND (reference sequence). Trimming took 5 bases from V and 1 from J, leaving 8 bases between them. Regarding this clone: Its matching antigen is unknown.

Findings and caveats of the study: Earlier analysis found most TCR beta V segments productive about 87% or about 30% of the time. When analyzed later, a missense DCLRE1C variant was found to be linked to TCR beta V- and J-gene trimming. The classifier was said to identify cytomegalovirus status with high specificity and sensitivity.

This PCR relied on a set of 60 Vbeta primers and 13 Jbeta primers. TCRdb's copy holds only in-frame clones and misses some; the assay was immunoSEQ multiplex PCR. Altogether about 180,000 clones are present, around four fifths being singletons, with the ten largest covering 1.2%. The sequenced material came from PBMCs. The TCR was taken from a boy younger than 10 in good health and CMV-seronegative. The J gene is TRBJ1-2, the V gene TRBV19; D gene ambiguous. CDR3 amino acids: CASSLGSNYGYTF. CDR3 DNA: TGTGCCAGTAGTTTGGGCAGTAACTATGGCTACACCTTC.